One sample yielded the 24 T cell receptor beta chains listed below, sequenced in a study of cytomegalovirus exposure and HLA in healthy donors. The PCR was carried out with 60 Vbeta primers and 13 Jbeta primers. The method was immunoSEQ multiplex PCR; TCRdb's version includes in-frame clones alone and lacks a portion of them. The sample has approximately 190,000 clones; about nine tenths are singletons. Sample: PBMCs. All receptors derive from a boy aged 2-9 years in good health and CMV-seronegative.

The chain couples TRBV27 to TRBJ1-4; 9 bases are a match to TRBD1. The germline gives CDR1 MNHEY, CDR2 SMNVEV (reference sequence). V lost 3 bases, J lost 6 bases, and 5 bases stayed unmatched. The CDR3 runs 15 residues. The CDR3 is CASSFLGTGYEKLFF. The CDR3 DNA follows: TGTGCCAGCAGTTTTCTCGGGACAGGGTATGAAAAACTGTTTTTT.

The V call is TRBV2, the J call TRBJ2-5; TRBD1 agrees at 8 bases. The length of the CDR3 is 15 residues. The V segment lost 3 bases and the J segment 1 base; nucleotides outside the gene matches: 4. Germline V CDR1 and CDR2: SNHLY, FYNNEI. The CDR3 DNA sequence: TGTGCCAGCAGTGACAGGGGGCGCTTCCAAGAGACCCAGTACTTC. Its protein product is CASSDRGRFQETQYF.

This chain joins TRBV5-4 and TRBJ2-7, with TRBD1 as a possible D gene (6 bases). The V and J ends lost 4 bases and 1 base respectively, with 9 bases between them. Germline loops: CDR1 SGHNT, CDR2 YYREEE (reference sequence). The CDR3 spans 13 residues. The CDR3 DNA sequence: TGTGCCAGCAGCCCAGGACAGTCCTACGAGCAGTACTTC. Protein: CASSPGQSYEQYF.

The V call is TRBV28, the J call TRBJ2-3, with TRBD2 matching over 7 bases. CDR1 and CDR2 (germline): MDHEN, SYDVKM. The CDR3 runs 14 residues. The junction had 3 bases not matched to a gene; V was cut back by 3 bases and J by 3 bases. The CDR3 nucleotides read TGTGCCAGCAGTTTCTCCGGGAGGACAGATACGCAGTATTTT. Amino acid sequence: CASSFSGRTDTQYF.

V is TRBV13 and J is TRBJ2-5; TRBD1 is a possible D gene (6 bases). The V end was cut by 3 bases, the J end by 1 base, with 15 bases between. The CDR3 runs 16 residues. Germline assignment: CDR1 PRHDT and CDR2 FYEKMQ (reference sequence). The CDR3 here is CASSFFRGGIQETQYF. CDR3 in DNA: TGTGCCAGCAGCTTCTTTCGAGGGGGTATCCAAGAGACCCAGTACTTC.

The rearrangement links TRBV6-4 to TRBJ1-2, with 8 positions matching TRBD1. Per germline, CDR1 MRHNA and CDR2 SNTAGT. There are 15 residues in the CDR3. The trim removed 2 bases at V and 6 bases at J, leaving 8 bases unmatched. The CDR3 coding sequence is TGTGCCAGCAGTGACCAAAGTTCAGGGGGCGATGGCTACACCTTC. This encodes CASSDQSSGGDGYTF.

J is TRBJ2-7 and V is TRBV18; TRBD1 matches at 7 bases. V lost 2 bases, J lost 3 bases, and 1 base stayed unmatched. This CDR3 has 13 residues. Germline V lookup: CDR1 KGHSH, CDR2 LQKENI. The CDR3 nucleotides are TGTGCCAGCTCACCAGGACAGGACTACGAGCAGTACTTC. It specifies CASSPGQDYEQYF.

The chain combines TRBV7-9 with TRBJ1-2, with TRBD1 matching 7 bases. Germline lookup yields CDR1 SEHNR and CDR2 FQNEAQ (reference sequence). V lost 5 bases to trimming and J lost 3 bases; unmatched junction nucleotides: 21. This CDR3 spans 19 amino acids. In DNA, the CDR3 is TGTGCCAGCAGCCCCGAAGGTCCCTGGGCGGGGACAGAACACTATGGCTACACCTTC. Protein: CASSPEGPWAGTEHYGYTF.

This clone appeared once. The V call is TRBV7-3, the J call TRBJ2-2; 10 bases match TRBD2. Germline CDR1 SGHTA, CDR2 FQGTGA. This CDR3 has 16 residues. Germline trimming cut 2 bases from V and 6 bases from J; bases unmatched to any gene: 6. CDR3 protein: CASSLGILAGPGELFF. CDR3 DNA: TGTGCCAGCAGCTTAGGGATACTAGCGGGACCCGGGGAGCTGTTTTTT.

The CDR3 sequence is CASSSLTPGTGRTEAFF. In nucleotides, the CDR3 is TGCGCCAGCAGCTCCCTCACGCCTGGGACAGGGCGGACTGAAGCTTTCTTT. This chain links TRBV5-1 with TRBJ1-1, with 9 bases lining up with TRBD1. The CDR3 totals 17 residues. Germline assignment: CDR1 SGHRS and CDR2 YFSETQ. J was trimmed by 5 bases and V by 3 bases; bases with no gene match: 14.

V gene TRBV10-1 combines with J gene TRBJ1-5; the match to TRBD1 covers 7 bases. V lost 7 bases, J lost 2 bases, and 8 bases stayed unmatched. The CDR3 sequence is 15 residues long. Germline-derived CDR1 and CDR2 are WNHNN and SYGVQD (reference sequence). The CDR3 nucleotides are TGCGCCAGCAAAGAAGGACAGGTCGGCAATCAGCCCCAGCATTTT. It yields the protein CASKEGQVGNQPQHF.

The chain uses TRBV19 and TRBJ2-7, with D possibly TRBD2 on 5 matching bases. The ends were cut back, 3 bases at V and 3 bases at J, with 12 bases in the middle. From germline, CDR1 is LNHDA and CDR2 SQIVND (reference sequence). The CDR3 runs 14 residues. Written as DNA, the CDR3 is TGTGCCAGTAGTATGGGCCGGGATAACTACGAGCAGTACTTC. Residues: CASSMGRDNYEQYF.

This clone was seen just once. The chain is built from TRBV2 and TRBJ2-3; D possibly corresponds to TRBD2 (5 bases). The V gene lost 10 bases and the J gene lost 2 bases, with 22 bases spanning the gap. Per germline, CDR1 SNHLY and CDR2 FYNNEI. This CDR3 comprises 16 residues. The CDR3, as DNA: TGTGCCACCACAGCCTCGGAGGCATCACACACAGATACGCAGTATTTT. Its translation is CATTASEASHTDTQYF. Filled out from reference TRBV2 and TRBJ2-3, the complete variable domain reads EPEVTQTPSHQVTQMGQEVILRCVPISNHLYFYWYRQILGQKVEFLVSFYNNEISEKSEIFDDQFSVERPDGSNFTLKIRSTKLEDSAMYFCATTASEASHTDTQYFGPGTRLTVL.

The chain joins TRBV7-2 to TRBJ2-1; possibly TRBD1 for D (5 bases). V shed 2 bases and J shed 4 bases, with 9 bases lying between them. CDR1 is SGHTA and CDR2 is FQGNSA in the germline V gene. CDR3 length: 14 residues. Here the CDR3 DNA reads TGTGCCAGCAGCTTACAGGGATTTTACAATGAGCAGTTCTTC. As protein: CASSLQGFYNEQFF.

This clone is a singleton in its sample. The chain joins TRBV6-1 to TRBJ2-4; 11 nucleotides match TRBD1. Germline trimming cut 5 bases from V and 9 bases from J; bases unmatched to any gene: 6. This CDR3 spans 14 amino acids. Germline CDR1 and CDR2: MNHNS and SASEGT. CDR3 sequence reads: CASSSDRGQGIQYF. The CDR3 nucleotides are TGTGCCAGCAGTTCGGACAGGGGGCAAGGCATTCAGTACTTC.

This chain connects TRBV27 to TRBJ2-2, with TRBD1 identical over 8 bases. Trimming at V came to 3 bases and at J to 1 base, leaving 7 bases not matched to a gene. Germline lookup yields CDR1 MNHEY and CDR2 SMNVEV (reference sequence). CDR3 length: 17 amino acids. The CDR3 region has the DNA TGTGCCAGCAGTTTGAACAGGGGGGCTCGGAACACCGGGGAGCTGTTTTTT. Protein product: CASSLNRGARNTGELFF.

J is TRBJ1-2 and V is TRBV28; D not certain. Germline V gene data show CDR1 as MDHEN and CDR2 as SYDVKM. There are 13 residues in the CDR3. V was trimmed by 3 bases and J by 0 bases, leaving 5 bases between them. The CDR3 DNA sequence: TGTGCCAGCAGTTTCGTAGCTAACTATGGCTACACCTTC. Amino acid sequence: CASSFVANYGYTF.

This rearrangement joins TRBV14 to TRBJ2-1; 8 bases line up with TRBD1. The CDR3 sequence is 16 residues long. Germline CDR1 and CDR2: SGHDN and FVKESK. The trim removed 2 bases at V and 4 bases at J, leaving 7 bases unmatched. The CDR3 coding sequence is TGTGCCAGCAGCCAAACCGACAGGGGCCTATACAATGAGCAGTTCTTC. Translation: CASSQTDRGLYNEQFF.

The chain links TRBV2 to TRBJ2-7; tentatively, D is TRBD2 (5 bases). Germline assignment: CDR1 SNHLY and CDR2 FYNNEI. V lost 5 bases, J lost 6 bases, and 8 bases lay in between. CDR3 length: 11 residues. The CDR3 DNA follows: TGTGCCAGCAGTTTAGGAGGCGAGCAGTACTTC. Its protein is CASSLGGEQYF.

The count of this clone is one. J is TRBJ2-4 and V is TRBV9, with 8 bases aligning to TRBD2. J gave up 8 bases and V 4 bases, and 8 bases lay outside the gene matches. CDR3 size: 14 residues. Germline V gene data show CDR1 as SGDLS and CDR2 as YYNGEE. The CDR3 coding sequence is TGTGCCAGCAGCTTCACGGGGGGGCGGGACATTCAGTACTTC. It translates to CASSFTGGRDIQYF.

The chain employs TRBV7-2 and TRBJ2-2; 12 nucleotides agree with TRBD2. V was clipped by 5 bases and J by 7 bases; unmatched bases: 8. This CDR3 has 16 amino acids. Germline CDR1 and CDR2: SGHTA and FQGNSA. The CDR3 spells CASSPTLAGGGGELFF. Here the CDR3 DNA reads TGTGCCAGCAGCCCTACTCTAGCGGGGGGGGGCGGGGAGCTGTTTTTT.

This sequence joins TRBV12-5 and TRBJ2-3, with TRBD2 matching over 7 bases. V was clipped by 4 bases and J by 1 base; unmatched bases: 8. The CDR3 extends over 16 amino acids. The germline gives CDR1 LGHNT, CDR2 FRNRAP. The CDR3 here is CASGSGVGGGTDTQYF. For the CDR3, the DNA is TGTGCTAGTGGTTCAGGAGTGGGGGGGGGCACAGATACGCAGTATTTT.

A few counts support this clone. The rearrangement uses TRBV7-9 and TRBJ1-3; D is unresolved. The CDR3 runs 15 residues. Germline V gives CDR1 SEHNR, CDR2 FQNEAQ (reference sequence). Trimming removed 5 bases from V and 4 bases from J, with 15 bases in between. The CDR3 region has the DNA TGTGCCAGCAGCCCACCCGGGGTATCAGGAAACACCATATATTTT. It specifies CASSPPGVSGNTIYF.

CDR3 loop: CAGTSPTGPQSGYTF. CDR3 bases: TGTGCCGGCACTTCCCCGACAGGTCCTCAAAGTGGCTACACCTTC. The rearrangement joins TRBV19 to TRBJ1-2, with TRBD1 as a possible D gene (6 bases). The CDR3 contains 15 residues. V was cut by 11 bases and J by 7 bases, with 26 bases left in between. Germline CDR1 reads LNHDA; CDR2 reads SQIVND (reference sequence).